A single sample is the source of the 31 T cell receptor beta chains below, sequenced in a study of control samples from healthy donors and cancer patients. Here immunoSEQ multiplex PCR was the method, and the copy in TCRdb shows in-frame clones only, minus some. The sample contains about 160,000 clones, 90% to 95% of which appear only once. Sequenced sample: blood. All receptors derive from a woman between 40 and 50 years old in good health.

For this clone: The sample holds other DNA sequences that translate to the same CDR3. V and J are TRBV7-9 and TRBJ1-1; possible D gene TRBD1, 5 bases. V gave up 1 base and J gave up 0 bases, with 6 bases separating them. CDR1 is SEHNR, CDR2 FQNEAQ, per germline (reference sequence). CDR3 length: 14 amino acids. The CDR3 is CASSLGDLNTEAFF. The CDR3 coding sequence is TGTGCCAGCAGCTTAGGGGACCTGAACACTGAAGCTTTCTTT.

This chain joins TRBV24-1 and TRBJ2-2, with 9 positions matching TRBD1. V was clipped by 3 bases and J by 7 bases; unmatched bases: 5. Germline CDR1 and CDR2: KGHDR and SFDVKD. The CDR3 is made up of 15 amino acids. The CDR3 sequence: CATSDRTGAGGELFF. CDR3 in DNA: TGTGCCACCAGTGATCGGACAGGGGCCGGCGGGGAGCTGTTTTTT.

This rearrangement joins TRBV7-3 to TRBJ1-1; D remains unclear. Trimming shortened V by 3 bases and J by 2 bases, and 7 bases separated the two germline ends. The germline V gene has CDR1 SGHTA and CDR2 FQGTGA. The CDR3 spans 13 residues. Written as DNA, the CDR3 is TGTGCCAGCAGCTTTAATCGCAACACTGAAGCTTTCTTT. This codes for CASSFNRNTEAFF.

This chain uses TRBV29-1 with TRBJ1-1; no clear D gene. Trimming cost V 4 bases and J 2 bases, with 11 bases left between them. This CDR3 spans 13 amino acids. Per germline, CDR1 SQVTM and CDR2 ANQGSEA. The CDR3 sequence is CSVVQSFNTEAFF. As DNA, the CDR3 is TGCAGCGTTGTGCAGTCCTTTAACACTGAAGCTTTCTTT.

The chain joins TRBV20-1 to TRBJ2-7; no definite D call. With 4 bases removed from V and 4 bases from J, the gap between germline ends came to 8 bases. CDR3 length: 11 residues. The germline V gene encodes CDR1 DFQATT and CDR2 SNEGSKA (reference sequence). The CDR3 DNA reads as TGCAGTGCTATCCCTAGATACGAGCAGTACTTC. Translated, it gives CSAIPRYEQYF.

The chain couples TRBV5-1 to TRBJ2-1; TRBD2 matches 9 bases. The trim removed 3 bases at V and 6 bases at J, leaving 7 bases unmatched. The germline CDR1 and CDR2 sequences are SGHRS and YFSETQ. CDR3 size: 15 residues. The CDR3: CASSSSAGGFNEQFF. The CDR3, as DNA: TGCGCCAGCAGCTCGTCAGCGGGGGGATTCAATGAGCAGTTCTTC.

V and J are TRBV6-5 and TRBJ1-1; 9 nucleotides match TRBD1. After removal of 0 bases from V and 1 base from J, the junction contained 0 bases not matched to a gene. The CDR3 has 15 amino acids. Germline CDR1 MNHEY, CDR2 SVGAGI. The CDR3 region is CASSYSGQGNTEAFF. The CDR3 coding sequence is TGTGCCAGCAGTTACTCGGGACAGGGGAACACTGAAGCTTTCTTT.

A single count supports this clone. The genes are TRBV3-1 (or the pseudogene TRBV3-2) and TRBJ1-1; TRBD1 agrees at 10 bases. V dropped 1 base and J dropped 1; count of bases not matched to a gene: 3. Germline V lookup: CDR1 LGHDT, CDR2 YNNKEL (reference sequence). The CDR3 is 16 residues long. The CDR3 here is CASSQGDRGWNTEAFF. The CDR3 DNA reads as TGTGCCAGCAGCCAAGGGGACAGGGGTTGGAACACTGAAGCTTTCTTT.

The J gene is TRBJ1-1, the V gene TRBV29-1; the D gene is possibly TRBD1 (6 bases). The germline V and J ends were trimmed by 2 bases and 1 base, with 17 bases remaining between them. This CDR3 is 16 amino acids long. Germline V gene sequence: CDR1 SQVTM, CDR2 ANQGSEA. DNA for the CDR3: TGCAGCGTTGAAAAGAGGGTCGGGACATCGAACACTGAAGCTTTCTTT. It is translated as CSVEKRVGTSNTEAFF.

J is TRBJ2-3 and V is TRBV5-8; 8 nucleotides agree with TRBD2. The CDR3 extends over 14 amino acids. V trimming: 4 bases; J trimming: 1 base; junction bases outside the gene matches: 2. Germline V gene data show CDR1 as SGHTS and CDR2 as YDEGEE. In DNA form, the CDR3 reads TGTGCCAGCAGCCCCGGGGGGGGCACAGATACGCAGTATTTT. As protein: CASSPGGGTDTQYF.

The rearrangement uses TRBV20-1 and TRBJ1-4, with D hard to call. The V end was cut by 3 bases, the J end by 1 base, with 9 bases between. The CDR3 is 14 residues long. CDR1 is DFQATT and CDR2 is SNEGSKA in the germline V gene (reference sequence). This chain's CDR3 is CSASGPGTNEKLFF. The CDR3 nucleotides are TGCAGTGCTAGTGGTCCGGGAACTAATGAAAAACTGTTTTTT.

The V gene is TRBV9, the J gene TRBJ2-5, with a weak D call TRBD1 (6 bases). This CDR3 contains 15 residues. V was clipped by 0 bases and J by 5 bases, with 14 bases between them. Germline V gene lookup returns CDR1 SGDLS and CDR2 YYNGEE. CDR3 residues: CASSVGAGARETQYF. DNA of the CDR3: TGTGCCAGCAGCGTAGGAGCAGGGGCTCGGGAGACCCAGTACTTC.

The chain joins TRBV5-1 to TRBJ1-4, with 7 bases that match TRBD1. The CDR3 totals 14 residues. V trimming: 1 base; J trimming: 5 bases; junction bases outside the gene matches: 2. CDR1 is SGHRS and CDR2 is YFSETQ in the germline V gene. The CDR3 here is CASSLRQGNEKLFF. The CDR3 DNA reads as TGCGCCAGCAGCTTGCGACAGGGCAATGAAAAACTGTTTTTT.

In this sample, this clone turned up many times. The chain recombines TRBV6-5 with TRBJ2-1; D is perhaps TRBD1 (5 bases). V lost 0 bases and J lost 2, with 11 bases in between. The CDR3 contains 16 residues. Germline V lookup: CDR1 MNHEY, CDR2 SVGAGI. Written as DNA, the CDR3 is TGTGCCAGCAGTTACTCTGCGTGGGGCCCCTACAATGAGCAGTTCTTC. Its translation is CASSYSAWGPYNEQFF.

The chain uses TRBV6-5 and TRBJ1-2, with 7 bases fitting TRBD1. The CDR3 runs 13 residues. From germline, CDR1 is MNHEY and CDR2 SVGAGI. V was pared by 6 bases and J by 4 bases, with 5 bases of the junction left unmatched. CDR3 amino acids: CASRRPGGYGYTF. In DNA, the CDR3 is TGTGCCAGCAGAAGACCAGGGGGCTATGGCTACACCTTC.

This chain joins TRBV9 and TRBJ1-1; D is ambiguous. The CDR3 is made up of 14 amino acids. V dropped 2 bases and J dropped 1 base, with 9 bases sitting between them. Germline CDR1 SGDLS, CDR2 YYNGEE. Written as DNA, the CDR3 is TGTGCCAGCAGCGTGGCGACATCGAACACTGAAGCTTTCTTT. Translating gives CASSVATSNTEAFF.

J is TRBJ1-1 and V is TRBV7-9; D gene uncertain. Trimming cost V 2 bases and J 1 base, with 11 bases left between them. This CDR3 is built from 15 residues. Germline V CDR1 and CDR2: SEHNR, FQNEAQ (reference sequence). The CDR3 loop is CASSLTDYSNTEAFF. Here the CDR3 DNA reads TGTGCCAGCAGCTTAACGGATTATTCGAACACTGAAGCTTTCTTT.

The V gene is TRBV5-4, the J gene TRBJ1-4; TRBD1 matches at 7 bases. The CDR3 is made up of 15 amino acids. Germline V lookup: CDR1 SGHNT, CDR2 YYREEE (reference sequence). Trimming removed 3 bases from V and 0 bases from J; junction bases left unmatched: 2. DNA of the CDR3: TGTGCCAGCAGCTCGGGACAGCCAACTAATGAAAAACTGTTTTTT. This encodes CASSSGQPTNEKLFF. The complete variable domain, with remaining parts taken from reference TRBV5-4 and TRBJ1-4, reads ETGVTQSPTHLIKTRGQQVTLRCSSQSGHNTVSWYQQALGQGPQFIFQYYREEENGRGNFPPRFSGLQFPNYSSELNVNALELDDSALYLCASSSGQPTNEKLFFGSGTQLSVL.

A remark on this clone: Compared with germline, one end of the junction differs, possibly owing to a read error. The J gene is TRBJ2-7, the V gene TRBV6-5; D is perhaps TRBD1 (5 bases). Germline V gene sequence: CDR1 MNHEY, CDR2 SVGAGI. This CDR3 is 12 amino acids long. The CDR3 nucleotides read TGTGCCGGCAGTTGCGAAGGGGTCGAGCAGTACTTC. Translation gives CAGSCEGVEQYF.

V is TRBV29-1 and J is TRBJ1-3, with D possibly being TRBD1 (6 bases). The CDR3 has 15 residues. V lost 3 bases to trimming and J lost 2 bases, with 14 bases between them. CDR1 is SQVTM and CDR2 is ANQGSEA in the germline V gene. The CDR3 protein is CSVDSGSGAGNTIYF. The DNA of the CDR3 is TGCAGCGTTGACTCTGGGTCAGGGGCTGGAAACACCATATATTTT.

The DNA of the CDR3 is TGCAGTGCTAGTCAAGGAGACTCCAGAAAGTTCTTC. It is translated as CSASQGDSRKFF. V and J are TRBV20-1 and TRBJ2-1; D gene ambiguous. V lost 3 bases, J lost 14 bases, and 17 bases lay in between. The CDR3 totals 12 residues. CDR1 and CDR2 (germline): DFQATT, SNEGSKA (reference sequence).

The chain combines TRBV4-3 with TRBJ2-1; 13 bases agree with TRBD2. CDR3 length equals 17 residues. Germline V CDR1 and CDR2: LGHNA, YSLEER. Trimming cost V 3 bases and J 8 bases; bases outside gene matches: 10. The CDR3 loop is CASSQLRLAGGLDEQFF. In DNA, the CDR3 is TGCGCCAGCAGCCAGTTACGACTAGCGGGGGGCCTCGATGAGCAGTTCTTC.

This sequence joins TRBV7-6 and TRBJ2-1; TRBD2 agrees at 9 bases. V was pared by 1 base and J by 1 base, with 8 bases of the junction left unmatched. The CDR3 is 18 amino acids. The V gene's germline CDR1 is SGHVS and CDR2 FNYEAQ. The CDR3 loop reads CASSLELAGHLSYNEQFF. For the CDR3, the DNA is TGTGCCAGCAGCTTAGAACTAGCGGGCCATCTATCCTACAATGAGCAGTTCTTC. Full variable domain (missing parts from reference TRBV7-6 and TRBJ2-1): GAGVSQSPRYKVTKRGQDVALRCDPISGHVSLYWYRQALGQGPEFLTYFNYEAQQDKSGLPNDRFSAERPEGSISTLTIQRTEQRDSAMYRCASSLELAGHLSYNEQFFGPGTRLTVL.

This chain links TRBV9 with TRBJ2-1; 11 bases are shared with TRBD1. This CDR3 contains 17 residues. Germline V CDR1 and CDR2: SGDLS, YYNGEE. Trimming removed 0 bases from V and 5 bases from J; junction bases left unmatched: 7. CDR3 residues: CASSVASDRGPNNEQFF. DNA of the CDR3: TGTGCCAGCAGCGTAGCTTCGGACAGGGGGCCGAACAATGAGCAGTTCTTC.

The chain combines TRBV6-6 with TRBJ1-1, with 7 bases identical to TRBD1. V was clipped by 5 bases and J by 0 bases; unmatched bases: 6. Germline-derived CDR1 and CDR2 are MNHNY and SVGAGI (reference sequence). This CDR3 is 15 amino acids long. The CDR3 nucleotides read TGTGCCAGCAGTACCTGGGACAGCTTGAACACTGAAGCTTTCTTT. As protein: CASSTWDSLNTEAFF.

The chain employs TRBV13 and TRBJ1-1; D is unresolved. V gave up 5 bases and J gave up 4 bases, with 17 bases separating them. Germline V lookup: CDR1 PRHDT, CDR2 FYEKMQ (reference sequence). The CDR3 spans 15 residues. CDR3: CASSTTVAGGTEAFF. Here the CDR3 DNA reads TGTGCCAGCAGCACAACCGTGGCGGGAGGCACTGAAGCTTTCTTT.

This chain links TRBV10-2 with TRBJ1-1; maybe TRBD1 (5 bases). V shed 4 bases and J shed 3 bases, with 24 bases lying between them. Germline assignment: CDR1 WSHSY and CDR2 SAAADI. This CDR3 contains 18 residues. CDR3 bases: TGCGCCAGCAGTGGCCGGGACGCCGGGAGGTGGGGGGACACTGAAGCTTTCTTT. Translation gives CASSGRDAGRWGDTEAFF.

V is TRBV7-2 and J is TRBJ1-2, with D maybe TRBD1 (6 bases). Trimming removed 1 base from V and 8 bases from J, with 11 bases in between. The germline V gene encodes CDR1 SGHTA and CDR2 FQGNSA. The CDR3 has 13 residues. The CDR3 region has the DNA TGTGCCAGCAGCTTAGACAGGGATAAGGGCTACACCTTC. Its protein product is CASSLDRDKGYTF.

The chain has TRBV29-1 and TRBJ1-2, with D uncertain. This CDR3 contains 14 residues. Germline CDR1 reads SQVTM; CDR2 reads ANQGSEA. With 2 bases removed from V and 4 bases from J, the gap between germline ends came to 14 bases. This CDR3 reads CSVEPEVRVYGYTF. The CDR3 DNA sequence: TGCAGCGTTGAACCGGAGGTGCGGGTCTATGGCTACACCTTC.

The rearrangement uses TRBV12-5 and TRBJ2-5; unclear D gene. V was shortened by 2 bases and J by 5 bases, with 15 bases between the two germline ends. Germline CDR1 and CDR2: LGHNT and FRNRAP. The length of the CDR3 is 15 residues. The CDR3 reads CASGLPQAGWETQYF. The CDR3 region has the DNA TGTGCTAGTGGTTTGCCCCAAGCAGGATGGGAGACCCAGTACTTC.

The rearrangement links TRBV5-1 to TRBJ1-4; the match to TRBD1 covers 11 bases. CDR3 length: 16 amino acids. Trimming cost V 2 bases and J 4 bases; bases outside gene matches: 4. The germline V gene has CDR1 SGHRS and CDR2 YFSETQ. This CDR3 reads CASSLGTGGNNEKLFF. CDR3 sequence (DNA): TGCGCCAGCAGCTTAGGGACAGGGGGGAATAATGAAAAACTGTTTTTT.